This T cell receptor (beta chain) derives from a study of blood T cell repertoires in COVID-19 (dated by TCRdb to the early 2020s). In terms of the full investigation: Collaborator samples came from the United States, Italy and Spain and covered acute and convalescent phases of COVID-19. The material from the prospective study consisted of cDNA or gDNA derived from T cells, B-cell-depleted T cells, or PBMCs. The dataset comprised deeply sampled blood TCRbeta repertoires from subjects exposed to, actively infected with, or recovered from COVID-19. A freely available public database, intended as a resource for researchers studying the immune response to SARS-CoV-2, is where the repertoires were released. Samples were obtained from the ongoing ImmuneRACE study (first 160 participants) and from about 1,300 subjects provided by 6 global collaborators. Nearly every sample came with metadata listing a de-identified subject ID, COVID-19 status, age in years and sex. Where available, HLA class I and class II types were taken from metadata supplied by the sample provider and were not determined by assay-based typing. Here is what the overall study found, with its caveats: How much clinical and demographic metadata was included differed by source and by participant, and the metadata was provided uncurated.

TCRbeta CDR3 regions were amplified from genomic DNA by means of the immunoSEQ Assay, a bias-controlled multiplex PCR. For the original study's pipeline: The number of nucleated cells in each sample was estimated by amplification of reference gene primers within the assay. To quantify the absolute abundance of each unique TCRbeta CDR3 rearrangement, sequence reads were collapsed and filtered. Productive Simpson clonality was computed per sample as the square root of Simpson's diversity index over productive rearrangements. The clones in this table, taken by TCRdb from immuneACCESS, are in-frame only. Not every clone is retained; where verified, under half of the shortfall comes from an unresolved V gene, and the cause of the rest is unknown. V and J calls and clone size are as listed in that table; D and trimming were resolved from the DNA. This sample lists 250,000 to 350,000 clones; under 90% were detected once. Approximately 2.9% of the sample goes to the ten largest clones.

Unmatched junction bases come to 3, with V trimmed by 4 bases and J by 6 bases. The CDR3 runs 13 amino acids, cysteine and phenylalanine included. Left in the record is the CDR3 DNA by itself, 39 bases read in frame from the first base. From the germline V gene (reference sequence), CDR1 is GTSNPN and CDR2 is SVGIG. Concerning this clone itself: This clone's antigen is unknown. Qualities for individual bases were not recorded, and no much larger clone is one base off.

One collaborating source in Seattle enrolled patients while the patients were actively infected and followed the patients over time throughout the course of disease. Each collaborating institution followed its own protocols to collect whole blood in K2EDTA tubes. For TCRbeta analysis, collaborators shipped samples in one of three forms: frozen whole blood, isolated PBMCs, or DNA extracted from either of those sample types. Here the chain combines TRBV30 and TRBJ1-4; TRBD1 lines up with 9 middle nucleotides. The clonotype was recovered from a woman in her twenties or thirties with COVID-19, enrolled during active disease. Input material: peripheral blood. Here the CDR3 is given as CAWKDRGDEKLFF. The DNA is as follows: TGTGCCTGGAAGGACAGGGGCGATGAAAAACTGTTTTTT.